This passage covers 15 T cell receptor beta chains from one sample sequenced in a study of CXCR3-negative and CXCR3-positive naive CD8 T cells. TRB cDNA libraries were made by UMI-labeled 5' RACE. TCRdb reprocessed the 5' RACE reads and stores each CDR3 protein as one record, lacking DNA. Its listing shows about 23,000 distinct CDR3 sequences. Sequenced: memory CD8+ T cells from blood. Receptors were obtained from a human donor in good health. Some clones in this sample may be carry-over from other donors' samples.

This rearrangement joins TRBV20-1 to TRBJ2-2; TCRdb reports TRBD2, a call that lacks DNA to check it against. CDR1 and CDR2 (germline): DFQATT, SNEGSKA (reference sequence). This CDR3 contains 15 residues. CDR3 sequence: CSAPFGGAGPGELFF.

The chain joins TRBV20-1 to TRBJ2-2; TCRdb names TRBD1, which stays unverified in the absence of DNA. The germline V gene has CDR1 DFQATT and CDR2 SNEGSKA (reference sequence). CDR3 length: 15 residues. CDR3 in amino acids: CSARPRDRPPGELFF.

The chain recombines TRBV7-8 with TRBJ2-1; absent DNA, TCRdb's TRBD2 call cannot be checked. The CDR3 sequence is 17 residues long. Germline CDR1 and CDR2: SGHVS and FQNEAQ. The CDR3 sequence: CASSLVATSGAYNEQFF.

The rearrangement uses TRBV29-1 and TRBJ2-4. CDR1 and CDR2 from the germline V gene are SQVTM and ANQGSEA. This CDR3 spans 16 amino acids. The chain's CDR3 is CSVEVGLNLAKNIQYF.

The chain couples TRBV29-1 to TRBJ2-1; absent DNA, TCRdb's TRBD1 call cannot be checked. This CDR3 contains 11 residues. The V gene's germline CDR1 is SQVTM and CDR2 ANQGSEA. This CDR3 reads CSVEGAFEQFF.

V is TRBV28 and J is TRBJ2-7; TCRdb lists TRBD1, though no DNA is available to test this call. Germline lookup yields CDR1 MDHEN and CDR2 SYDVKM. There are 12 residues in the CDR3. CDR3 amino acids: CASTLGGYEQYF.

This rearrangement joins TRBV28 to TRBJ2-1; TCRdb calls TRBD2, which cannot be checked without DNA. The V gene's germline CDR1 is MDHEN and CDR2 SYDVKM. The CDR3 extends over 16 amino acids. Here the CDR3 reads CASSPSLAERYNEQFF.

CDR3 protein: CASSSQGAANYGYTF. The chain is built from TRBV7-9 and TRBJ1-2; TCRdb returns TRBD1, unconfirmable since there is no DNA. Germline V gene sequence: CDR1 SEHNR, CDR2 FQNEAQ (reference sequence). The CDR3 is 15 amino acids.

The chain uses TRBV29-1 and TRBJ2-7. CDR1 is SQVTM and CDR2 is ANQGSEA in the germline V gene. This CDR3 spans 12 amino acids. The CDR3 protein is CSVKLSSYEQYF.

V gene TRBV28 combines with J gene TRBJ2-7; no DNA is available, so the TRBD1 call from TCRdb remains unchecked. Germline assignment: CDR1 MDHEN and CDR2 SYDVKM. This CDR3 region has 14 residues. CDR3 sequence: CASSRTPRSYEQYF. The whole variable domain, remainder taken from reference TRBV28 and TRBJ2-7, is DVKVTQSSRYLVKRTGEKVFLECVQDMDHENMFWYRQDPGLGLRLIYFSYDVKMKEKGDIPEGYSVSREKKERFSLILESASTNQTSMYLCASSRTPRSYEQYFGPGTRLTVT.

CDR3 amino acids: CSASDRANEQYF. V gene TRBV29-1 combines with J gene TRBJ2-7; TCRdb returns TRBD1, unconfirmable since there is no DNA. Germline V CDR1 and CDR2: SQVTM, ANQGSEA. The CDR3 runs to 12 residues.

The chain recombines TRBV25-1 with TRBJ2-4. The CDR3 is 15 amino acids. Germline CDR1 and CDR2: MGHDK and SYGVNS. CDR3 sequence: CASSAFSGAKNIQYF.

The rearrangement links TRBV20-1 to TRBJ1-6; TCRdb proposes TRBD1, but this gene call is untestable without DNA. The germline CDR1 and CDR2 sequences are DFQATT and SNEGSKA (reference sequence). The CDR3 is 15 residues long. The CDR3 loop is CSARAPQGDNSPLHF.

J is TRBJ2-6 and V is TRBV6-2 or TRBV6-3. From germline, CDR1 is MNHEY and CDR2 SVGEGT. The length of the CDR3 is 14 residues. The CDR3 loop reads CASSYSSGANVLTF.

The CDR3 is CASEGEGTEAFF. The rearrangement uses TRBV7-9 and TRBJ1-1; TCRdb lists TRBD1, though no DNA is available to test this call. Germline V gives CDR1 SEHNR, CDR2 FQNEAQ (reference sequence). CDR3 length equals 12 residues.